The clone carrying this TCR beta chain showed up just a few times. As yet, its antigen is unknown. This sample was included in a study of T cell repertoires in cytomegalovirus infection. At the level of the study: Shared public TCR beta signatures pointed to both CMV infection and a matching HLA type.

The CDR3 consists of 15 residues. Between the trimmed V and J ends, which lost 3 bases and 1 base, there was a span of 12 bases. CDR1 is MDHEN and CDR2 is SYDVKM in the germline V gene. TCRdb analysed the reads with MiXCR anew, one entry per CDR3 protein. The data show fewer than 700,000 distinct CDR3 sequences, roughly 26% seen once. Overall study results and limits: Dominant in the ex vivo response were TCR beta clonotypes restricted by HLA-C and specific for CMV. The cumulative frequency of public TCR beta families identified carriers of CMV plus the relevant HLA.

Sequenced input: CD8+ T cells from PBMCs. The genes are TRBV28 and TRBJ1-1; D is perhaps TRBD1 (5 bases). This receptor was obtained from a human donor in good health (CMV status not recorded). Some clones in this sample may be carry-over from other donors' samples. CDR3: CASSFRGEGNTEAFF. The CDR3 DNA sequence: TGTGCCAGCAGTTTTCGGGGGGAGGGGAACACTGAAGCTTTCTTT.